Listed below are T cell receptor beta chains from one sample, sequenced in a study of blood T cell repertoires in COVID-19. Produced via immunoSEQ multiplex PCR; TCRdb's table is partial and in-frame only. The sample yields some 240,000 clones, about 79% seen once. The material sequenced was peripheral blood. Source of these receptors: a woman aged 80 or older with acute or convalescent COVID-19. Each CDR3 is given with its conserved first and last residue. A D gene is named only where the DNA matches it firmly. Not all rows give a size; the values are once, few, many and, for expanded clones, a class.

d_call	cdr3_length	clone_size	v_call	j_call	cdr3_nt	cdr3_aa
TRBD2	13	NA	TRBV5-1	TRBJ2-7	TGCGCCAGCAGCTTCGGGGGGACCTACGAGCAGTACTTC	CASSFGGTYEQYF
TRBD2	14	NA	TRBV15	TRBJ2-5	TGTGCCACCAGCAGAGAAAGCGGGAAAGAGACCCAGTACTTC	CATSRESGKETQYF
NA	13	NA	TRBV6-1	TRBJ1-2	TGTGCCAGCAGTGAACAAACAGTCTATGGCTACACCTTC	CASSEQTVYGYTF
TRBD2	18	NA	TRBV5-1	TRBJ2-1	TGCGCCAGCAGCTACCCGGGACTAGCGGGGGGCAGGAACAATGAGCAGTTCTTC	CASSYPGLAGGRNNEQFF
TRBD2	14	NA	TRBV29-1	TRBJ2-1	TGCAGCGCTCTGGCGGGGGGCTCCTACAATGAGCAGTTCTTC	CSALAGGSYNEQFF
TRBD1	18	NA	TRBV18	TRBJ2-1	TGTGCCAGCTCACCACAGGTACAGGGGGCAGGATCCTACAATGAGCAGTTCTTC	CASSPQVQGAGSYNEQFF
NA	15	NA	TRBV25-1	TRBJ2-6	TGTGCCAGCGCCTTAGACGGAGTGAGGGCCAACGTCCTGACTTTC	CASALDGVRANVLTF
NA	15	NA	TRBV5-1	TRBJ2-3	TGCGCCAGCAGCTTGGATGGCTCTAGCACAGATACGCAGTATTTT	CASSLDGSSTDTQYF
NA	15	NA	TRBV28	TRBJ1-6	TGTGCCAGCAGTTTGTCGTACAGGGACAATTCACCCCTCCACTTT	CASSLSYRDNSPLHF
TRBD1	15	NA	TRBV7-9	TRBJ1-1	TGTGCCAGCAGCTTAGTGAGGGACAGGGTTGCTGAAGCTTTCTTT	CASSLVRDRVAEAFF
TRBD1	14	few	TRBV5-1	TRBJ2-7	TGCGCCAGCAGCTCGGGGACAGGACCCTACGAGCAGTACTTC	CASSSGTGPYEQYF
TRBD1	17	NA	TRBV15	TRBJ1-4	TGTGCCACCAGCAGAAAAGGACAGGTTGCAACTAATGAAAAACTGTTTTTT	CATSRKGQVATNEKLFF
TRBD1	15	NA	TRBV10-3	TRBJ1-3	TGTGCCATCAGTGAGGGACAGGGCTCTGGAAACACCATATATTTT	CAISEGQGSGNTIYF
TRBD1	15	NA	TRBV3-1/TRBV3-2	TRBJ2-3	TGTGCCAGCAGCCTCAGACAGGGGGCTACAGATACGCAGTATTTT	CASSLRQGATDTQYF
TRBD1	16	few	TRBV7-9	TRBJ1-1	TGTGCCAGCAGCTTAGTTAATCAGGGGGCGTATACTGAAGCTTTCTTT	CASSLVNQGAYTEAFF
TRBD1	14	NA	TRBV18	TRBJ2-1	TGTGCCAGCTCACCTACCCGGACAGGGGGCCTGCAGTTCTTC	CASSPTRTGGLQFF
TRBD2	16	once	TRBV5-4	TRBJ2-3	TGTGCCAGCAGCCCATGGCAGCGGGGGGGGATAGATACGCAGTATTTT	CASSPWQRGGIDTQYF
TRBD1	15	NA	TRBV6-5	TRBJ1-5	TGTGCCACCAGGACAGGGGAAAGAGAAAATCAGCCCCAGCATTTT	CATRTGERENQPQHF
TRBD1	18	NA	TRBV28	TRBJ1-1	TGTGCCAGCAGTTTATGCCTGGGACAGGAGGTCTGTAGTACTGAAGCTTTCTTT	CASSLCLGQEVCSTEAFF
NA	14	NA	TRBV6-6	TRBJ1-4	TGTGCCAGCAGCAAGGACAGACCCAATGAAAAACTGTTTTTT	CASSKDRPNEKLFF
TRBD1	16	NA	TRBV28	TRBJ1-3	TGTGCCAGCAGTTTAGGTGGGGCAGGGGGCGGAAACACCATATATTTT	CASSLGGAGGGNTIYF
NA	13	NA	TRBV25-1	TRBJ1-1	TGTGCCAGCAGTGAACCAGGAAAAACTGAAGCTTTCTTT	CASSEPGKTEAFF
NA	12	NA	TRBV5-1	TRBJ1-2	TGCGCCAGCAGCCCCGGGTCCTATGGCTACACCTTC	CASSPGSYGYTF
TRBD2	15	once	TRBV2	TRBJ2-3	TGTGCCAGCAGTGCTCTAGCGGGGGGCACGGATACGCAGTATTTT	CASSALAGGTDTQYF
TRBD1	15	NA	TRBV10-3	TRBJ2-7	TGTGCCATCAGTGGGCCCACAGGGGTGTCGGGCGAGCAGTACTTC	CAISGPTGVSGEQYF
TRBD1	15	NA	TRBV19	TRBJ1-4	TGTGCCAGTAGTTCATCGACAGGGACTAATGAAAAACTGTTTTTT	CASSSSTGTNEKLFF
TRBD1	14	once	TRBV3-1/TRBV3-2	TRBJ1-4	TGTGCCAGCAGCCAAACAGGGGGCAGTGAAAAACTGTTTTTT	CASSQTGGSEKLFF
TRBD2	14	NA	TRBV11-3	TRBJ2-5	TGTGCCAGCAGCTTGCGGGGGGGCGGAGAGACCCAGTACTTC	CASSLRGGGETQYF
TRBD1	15	NA	TRBV5-1	TRBJ1-2	TGCGCCAGCAGCTTGGCAGCAGGGGGCACCGATGGCTACACCTTC	CASSLAAGGTDGYTF